This T cell receptor (beta chain) was recorded in a study of shared clonotypes between healthy human individuals. Clones were sequenced by immunoSEQ multiplex PCR, and TCRdb holds only the in-frame ones, with some missing. The sample carries 2 million to 2.5 million clones, more than 85% recorded once. The V end was cut by 3 bases, the J end by 0 bases, with 9 bases between. Germline assignment: CDR1 LGHNA and CDR2 YNFKEQ. The CDR3 runs 15 residues. The chain couples TRBV4-2 to TRBJ2-1, with a possible D match to TRBD2 (5 bases). The clonotype originates from a man aged 18-30 years in good health. Some clones in this sample may be carry-over from other donors' samples. Sequenced material: naive CD4+ T cells from PBMCs. This sample's subset: CD45RA+ positively selected. This chain's CDR3 is CASSQKRSSYNEQFF. CDR3 nucleotides: TGTGCCAGCAGCCAGAAGCGGAGCTCCTACAATGAGCAGTTCTTC.